This T cell receptor beta chain was observed in a study of monozygotic twins with inflammatory bowel disease (dated by TCRdb to the late 2010s). Regarding the study in general: The complete study included around 30 monozygotic twin pairs: 19 IBD-discordant Danish pairs and nine German pairs, of which four were IBD-concordant and five were IBD-discordant. Each individual had, on average, about 151 000 unique TCRalpha sequences and 181 000 unique TCRbeta sequences available for analysis. The search for disease-associated traits relied mainly on comparing IBD patients with their genetically identical healthy co-twins within discordant pairs. Study-level results and caveats: Because patients were on differing immunosuppressive treatments, the repertoires may have picked up extra background noise and inter-individual variability. The results gave no support for a single strong signal or clonotype linked to IBD. Repertoire similarity did not differ between concordant and discordant twins, possibly due to limited statistical power. IBD patients had lower TCRbeta repertoire diversity, measured by the inverse Simpson index, than their healthy co-twins. Distinction between different T cell subtypes could not be achieved in the analysis. Compared with healthy twins, IBD patients shared fewer clonotypes with other individuals, and the difference was most pronounced in patients with signs of disease activity.

On this clonotype itself: It lacks a known antigen.

The CDR3 runs 13 residues from the cysteine to the phenylalanine. No coding sequence is recorded. In the germline V gene, CDR1 corresponds to SGHRS and CDR2 to YFSETQ. Receptor libraries were prepared by 5' RACE. Each TCR library was prepared from around 3,200 ng of total RNA. For each sample, cDNA synthesis with SMARTScribe reverse transcriptase was split into eight separate reactions. During cDNA synthesis, template switching was used to introduce unique molecular identifiers that contained a 6-nucleotide sample barcode. TCRalpha and TCRbeta cDNA was amplified in two nested PCRs of around 15 and 9 cycles, and bead purification was carried out after each PCR. Before amplification, the cDNA was treated with uracil DNA-glycosylase and purified using the QIAquick PCR purification kit. In the second PCR, Illumina TruSeq-compatible adapters and sample-specific barcodes were added. TapeStation and Qubit were used to check library quality and concentration, and 4 to 6 ng of each library was pooled. The pooled libraries were sequenced with 2 x 100 bp reads and custom sequencing primers on an Illumina HiSeq2500 single-index Rapid Run. The original methods were these. PCR and sequencing errors were corrected by UMI-based consensus assembly using MiGEC version 1.2.6. MiXCR version 2.1.1 handled V(D)J alignment, clonotype assembly and CDR3 extraction. Normalisation of gene usage, clonotype sharing and MAIT/NKT TCR abundance was achieved by analysing the top 1000, 10 000 and 20 000 clonotypes per sample. Diversity was computed as the inverse Simpson index with the vegan R package after downsampling to 27 000 UMIs. Paired Mann-Whitney U tests were applied to discordant twin pairs, and Benjamini-Hochberg correction was used for multiple testing. TCRdb reanalyzed the reads, keeping one entry per CDR3 protein sequence and omitting DNA. The V and J calls and clone size are TCRdb's, not the authors'. The sample's table lists a count of about 200,000 distinct CDR3 sequences. Of the sample, roughly 8% is held by the ten largest clones.

From each donor, an approximately 2.5 ml peripheral blood sample was collected into PAXgene tubes and stored at -80 degrees C. Without T cell sorting, total RNA was isolated from whole blood using the PAXgene blood miRNA kit on an automated QIAcube. Deep TCRalpha and TCRbeta repertoire profiling with unique molecular barcoding was performed on peripheral blood of monozygotic twin pairs concordant or discordant for inflammatory bowel disease. For every twin pair, smoking habits were documented, and each individual was categorised as a current, former or never smoker. The chain is assembled from TRBV5-1 and TRBJ2-2. The origin of this receptor is a human donor with ulcerative colitis or Crohn's disease, or a healthy co-twin of an affected twin (not recorded which). The sample was blood. The CDR3 region: CASTFNHTGELFF.